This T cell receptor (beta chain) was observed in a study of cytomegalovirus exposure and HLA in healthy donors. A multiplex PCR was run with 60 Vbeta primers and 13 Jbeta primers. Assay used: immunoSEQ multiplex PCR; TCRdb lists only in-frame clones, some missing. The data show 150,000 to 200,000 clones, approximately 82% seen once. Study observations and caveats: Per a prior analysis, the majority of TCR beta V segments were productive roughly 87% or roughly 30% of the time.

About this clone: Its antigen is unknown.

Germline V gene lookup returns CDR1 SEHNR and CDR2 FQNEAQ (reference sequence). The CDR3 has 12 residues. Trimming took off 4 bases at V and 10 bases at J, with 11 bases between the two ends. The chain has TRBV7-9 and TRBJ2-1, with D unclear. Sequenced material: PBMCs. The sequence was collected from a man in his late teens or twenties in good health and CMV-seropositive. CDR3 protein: CASSSSRYEQFF. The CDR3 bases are TGTGCCAGCAGCTCATCTAGGTACGAGCAGTTCTTC.